This T cell receptor (beta chain) is drawn from a study of OX40 agonist ivuxolimab in advanced cancers. Overall study: Dosing consisted of intravenous ivuxolimab at 0.01 to 10 mg/kg every 2 weeks. Two patients with cutaneous melanoma and one with hepatocellular carcinoma, three in total, showed partial responses. Study-wide findings and caveats: Determination of antigen specificity was not performed for the expanded peripheral T cells.

The V gene lost 6 bases and the J gene lost 1 base, with 9 bases spanning the gap. The CDR3 runs 13 residues. The germline gives CDR1 ENHRY, CDR2 SYGVKD. Libraries were prepared by immunoSEQ multiplex PCR; TCRdb keeps only in-frame clonotypes and omits some of them. The sample includes 90,000 to 150,000 clones, 75% to 90% seen only once; the top ten take roughly 0.59%. Comment on this clone: No antigen is known for it.

The sequencing used CD4+ or CD8+ T cells sorted from blood, collected in a trial of the OX40 agonist ivuxolimab. The chain combines TRBV10-3 with TRBJ1-1; D is unclear. The TCR originated in an adult with an advanced solid tumor such as melanoma, head and neck, liver or kidney cancer. The CDR3 loop is CAIRADPNTEAFF. In nucleotides, the CDR3 is TGTGCCATCAGGGCAGACCCGAACACTGAAGCTTTCTTT.